This TCR beta chain originates from a study of blood T cell repertoires in COVID-19 (TCRdb year 2020). A note on the overall study: Collaborator samples came from the United States, Italy and Spain and covered acute and convalescent phases of COVID-19. The dataset comprised deeply sampled blood TCRbeta repertoires from subjects exposed to, actively infected with, or recovered from COVID-19. The material from the prospective study consisted of cDNA or gDNA derived from T cells, B-cell-depleted T cells, or PBMCs. The samples were drawn from the first 160 participants of the ongoing ImmuneRACE study and from over 950 subjects provided by 6 global collaborators. Sample metadata almost always included a de-identified subject ID, COVID-19 status, age in years and sex. HLA class I and class II types, where available, came from metadata supplied by the sample provider rather than from assay-based typing. The repertoires were released in a freely available public database meant as a resource for research on the immune response to SARS-CoV-2.

Trimming accounts for 7 bases at V and 4 bases at J, while the number of junction bases matched to no gene is 4. CDR1 and CDR2 are read off the germline V gene as SNHLY and FYNNEI. The CDR3 numbers 14 residues from cysteine through phenylalanine. Here the CDR3 DNA is all that survives: 42 bases in frame from base 1. Collaborating institutions collected whole blood in K2EDTA tubes following their own protocols. For TCRbeta analysis, collaborators shipped samples as frozen whole blood, isolated PBMCs, or DNA extracted from either of those sample types. What the study reported, not specific to this receptor: Clinical and demographic metadata were provided uncurated, with the amount varying by source and participant.

Notes on this clone: What this receptor recognizes is not known. No qualities accompany the bases; no much larger clone lies one base away.

The immunoSEQ Assay, a bias-controlled multiplex PCR, was used to amplify TCRbeta CDR3 regions from genomic DNA. As for how the authors treated the data: The number of nucleated cells in each sample was estimated from the amplification of reference gene primers within the assay. Sequence reads were collapsed and filtered to measure the absolute abundance of every unique TCRbeta CDR3 rearrangement. For each sample, productive Simpson clonality was calculated as the square root of Simpson's diversity index over productive rearrangements. This immuneACCESS table, as held by TCRdb, lists in-frame sequences with V and J called but not all clones. Of the missing ones, under half trace to an unresolved V gene in checked studies; the others have no known cause. Clone size and V and J calls were adopted from that table, with D and trimming inferred from the DNA. The sample data list around 100,000 clones, and more than 80% of these were observed just once. Less than 9.5% of the sample belongs to the ten largest clones.

The chain employs TRBV2 and TRBJ2-2, with 9 bases aligning to TRBD2. The sample taken for sequencing was peripheral blood. The receptor comes from a woman in her 40s with acute or convalescent COVID-19. The CDR3 protein is CASMRGGLTGELFF. The nucleotide sequence reads TGTGCCAGCATGCGGGGGGGCCTCACCGGGGAGCTGTTTTTT.